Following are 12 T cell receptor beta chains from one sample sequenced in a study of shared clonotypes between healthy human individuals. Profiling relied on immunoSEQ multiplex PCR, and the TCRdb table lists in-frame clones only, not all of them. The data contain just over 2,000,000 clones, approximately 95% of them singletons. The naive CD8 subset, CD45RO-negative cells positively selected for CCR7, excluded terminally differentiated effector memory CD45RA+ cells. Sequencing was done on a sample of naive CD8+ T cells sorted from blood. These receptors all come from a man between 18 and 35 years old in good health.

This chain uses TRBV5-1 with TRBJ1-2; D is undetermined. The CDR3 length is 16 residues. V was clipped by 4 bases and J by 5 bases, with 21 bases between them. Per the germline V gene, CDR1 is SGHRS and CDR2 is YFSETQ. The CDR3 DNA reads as TGCGCCAGCAGCATACGACGTAGCCGGGTCCCGTATGGCTACACCTTC. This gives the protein CASSIRRSRVPYGYTF.

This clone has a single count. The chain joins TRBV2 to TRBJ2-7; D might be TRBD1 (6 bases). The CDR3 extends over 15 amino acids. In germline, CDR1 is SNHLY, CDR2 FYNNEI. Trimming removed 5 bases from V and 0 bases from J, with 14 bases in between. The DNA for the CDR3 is TGTGCCAGCAGTTCACAGGGAGAAAGCTCCTACGAGCAGTACTTC. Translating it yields CASSSQGESSYEQYF.

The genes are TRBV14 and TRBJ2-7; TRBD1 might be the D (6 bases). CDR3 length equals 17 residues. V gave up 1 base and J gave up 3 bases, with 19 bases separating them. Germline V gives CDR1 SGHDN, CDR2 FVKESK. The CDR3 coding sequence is TGTGCCAGCAGCCAAGGGATCGGGATGGGGGCGAGCTACGAGCAGTACTTC. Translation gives CASSQGIGMGASYEQYF. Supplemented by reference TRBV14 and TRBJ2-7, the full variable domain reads EAGVTQFPSHSVIEKGQTVTLRCDPISGHDNLYWYRRVMGKEIKFLLHFVKESKQDESGMPNNRFLAERTGGTYSTLKVQPAELEDSGVYFCASSQGIGMGASYEQYFGPGTRLTVT.

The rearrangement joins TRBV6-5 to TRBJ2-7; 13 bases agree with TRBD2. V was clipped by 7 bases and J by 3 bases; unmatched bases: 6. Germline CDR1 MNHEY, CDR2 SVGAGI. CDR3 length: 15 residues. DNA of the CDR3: TGTGCCAGCACCTTACTAGCGGGAGGGGACTACGAGCAGTACTTC. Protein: CASTLLAGGDYEQYF.

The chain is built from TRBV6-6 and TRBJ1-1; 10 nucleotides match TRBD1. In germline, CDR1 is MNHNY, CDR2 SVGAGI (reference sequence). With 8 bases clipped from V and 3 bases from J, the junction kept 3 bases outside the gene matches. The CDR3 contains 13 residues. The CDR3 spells CASRQGADTEAFF. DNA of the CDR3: TGTGCCAGCCGACAGGGGGCGGACACTGAAGCTTTCTTT.

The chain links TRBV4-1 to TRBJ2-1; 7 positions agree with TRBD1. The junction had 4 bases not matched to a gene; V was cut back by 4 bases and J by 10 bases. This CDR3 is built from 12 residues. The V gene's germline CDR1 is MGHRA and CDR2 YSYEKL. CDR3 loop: CASSRDRAEQFF. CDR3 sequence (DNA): TGCGCCAGCAGCCGTGACAGGGCAGAGCAGTTCTTC.

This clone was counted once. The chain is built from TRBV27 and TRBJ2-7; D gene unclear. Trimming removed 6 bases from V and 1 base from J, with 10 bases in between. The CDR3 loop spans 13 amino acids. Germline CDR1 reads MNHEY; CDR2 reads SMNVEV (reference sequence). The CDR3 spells CASRAGKSYEQYF. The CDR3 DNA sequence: TGTGCCAGCAGAGCAGGAAAGTCCTACGAGCAGTACTTC.

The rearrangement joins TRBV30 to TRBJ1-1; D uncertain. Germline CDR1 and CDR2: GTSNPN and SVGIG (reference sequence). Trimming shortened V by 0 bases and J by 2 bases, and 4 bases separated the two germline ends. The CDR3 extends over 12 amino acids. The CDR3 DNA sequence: TGTGCCTGGAGTGTATACAACACTGAAGCTTTCTTT. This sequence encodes CAWSVYNTEAFF.

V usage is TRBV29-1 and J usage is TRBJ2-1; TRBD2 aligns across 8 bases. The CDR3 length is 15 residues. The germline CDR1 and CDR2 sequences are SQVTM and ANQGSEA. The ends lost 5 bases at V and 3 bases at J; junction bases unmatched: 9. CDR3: CSVFSGTSLYNEQFF. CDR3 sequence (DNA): TGCAGCGTTTTTAGTGGGACTAGTCTCTACAATGAGCAGTTCTTC.

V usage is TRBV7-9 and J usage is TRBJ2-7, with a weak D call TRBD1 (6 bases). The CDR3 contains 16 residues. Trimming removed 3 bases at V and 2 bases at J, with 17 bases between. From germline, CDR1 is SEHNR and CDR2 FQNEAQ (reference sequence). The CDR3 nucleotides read TGTGCCAGCAGCTTCTCCTCAGACAGGTCAGCCTACGAGCAGTACTTC. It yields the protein CASSFSSDRSAYEQYF.

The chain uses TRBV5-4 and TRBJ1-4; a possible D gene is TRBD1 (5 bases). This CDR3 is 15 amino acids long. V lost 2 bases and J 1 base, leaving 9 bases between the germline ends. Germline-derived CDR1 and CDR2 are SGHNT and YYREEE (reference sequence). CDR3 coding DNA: TGTGCCAGCAGCTTCACAGGCCTAACTAATGAAAAACTGTTTTTT. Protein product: CASSFTGLTNEKLFF.

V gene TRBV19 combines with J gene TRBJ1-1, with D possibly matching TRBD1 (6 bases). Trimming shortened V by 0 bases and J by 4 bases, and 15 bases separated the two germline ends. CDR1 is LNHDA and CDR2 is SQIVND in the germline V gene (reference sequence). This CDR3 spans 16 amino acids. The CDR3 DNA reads TGTGCCAGTAGTATAGATAATAGACAGGCGGGCACTGAAGCTTTCTTT. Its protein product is CASSIDNRQAGTEAFF.